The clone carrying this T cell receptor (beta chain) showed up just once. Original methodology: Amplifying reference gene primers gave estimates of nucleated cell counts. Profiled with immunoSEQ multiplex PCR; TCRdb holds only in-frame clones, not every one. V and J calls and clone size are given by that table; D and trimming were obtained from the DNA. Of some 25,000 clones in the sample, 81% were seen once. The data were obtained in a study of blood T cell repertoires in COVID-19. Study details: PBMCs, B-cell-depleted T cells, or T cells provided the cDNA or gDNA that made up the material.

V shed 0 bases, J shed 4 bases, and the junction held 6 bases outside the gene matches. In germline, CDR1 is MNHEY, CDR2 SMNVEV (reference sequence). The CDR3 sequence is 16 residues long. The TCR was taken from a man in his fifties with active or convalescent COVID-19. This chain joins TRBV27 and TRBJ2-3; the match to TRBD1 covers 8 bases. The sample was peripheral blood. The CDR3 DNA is TGTGCCAGCAGTTTATCGACAGGGGATCCCGCAGATACGCAGTATTTT. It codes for CASSLSTGDPADTQYF.